This is a list of T cell receptor beta chains from one sample in a study of shared clonotypes between healthy human individuals. Measured with immunoSEQ multiplex PCR; TCRdb has only the in-frame clones, and not every one. The repertoire holds fewer than 650,000 clones, 76% seen once, with 10% to 15% in the top ten. The material sequenced was PBMCs. The source is a woman aged 40 to 50 in good health. Some clones in this sample may be carry-over from other donors' samples. Both conserved end residues are part of each CDR3. A D gene is named only where the DNA matches it firmly. Some rows mark clone size as missing; the rest say once, few, many or name a class of expanded clone.

V	size	D	J	DNA	CDR3
TRBV4-3	once	TRBD1	TRBJ1-3	TGCGCCAGCAGCCTAACAGGGGTGGGAAACACCATATATTTT	CASSLTGVGNTIYF
TRBV28	NA	TRBD2	TRBJ2-5	TGTGCCAGCAGTTCCAGCGGGAGGAGCGAGACCCAGTACTTC	CASSSSGRSETQYF
TRBV14	NA	NA	TRBJ2-2	TGTGCCAGCAGCCAAGACAGGTTTGCCGGGGAGCTGTTTTTT	CASSQDRFAGELFF
TRBV28	NA	NA	TRBJ2-6	TGTGCCAGCAGTTTACCCCCGGATGGCGGAGAGGCCTCTGGGGCCAACGTCCTGACTTTC	CASSLPPDGGEASGANVLTF
TRBV6-1	NA	NA	TRBJ1-3	TGTGCCAGCCTACAGGGCCTAAGCTCTGGAAACACCATATATTTT	CASLQGLSSGNTIYF
TRBV21-1	NA	NA	TRBJ2-7	TGTGCCGCTCCCATGGGTGGCACAACCTACGAGCAGTACTTC	CAAPMGGTTYEQYF
TRBV18	once	TRBD1	TRBJ2-3	TGTGCCAGCTCCCCCCGACAGGGCTACACAGATACGCAGTATTTT	CASSPRQGYTDTQYF
TRBV7-8	NA	NA	TRBJ1-5	TGTGCCAGCAGCTTAGCGGCGGGTTGGAGCAATCAGCCCCAGCATTTT	CASSLAAGWSNQPQHF
TRBV28	NA	NA	TRBJ2-2	TGTGCCAGCAGATTAAGGGGGACCGGGGAGCTGTTTTTT	CASRLRGTGELFF
TRBV28	NA	NA	TRBJ1-2	TGTGCCAGCAGTCACCTGGTAGACGTTTACACCTTC	CASSHLVDVYTF
TRBV30	once	NA	TRBJ2-5	TGTGCCTGGAGTGTGGGAGCGGAGACCCAGTACTTC	CAWSVGAETQYF
TRBV5-1	NA	TRBD1	TRBJ1-3	TGCGCCAGCAGCACCAAGACAGGGTGGGGAAACACCATATATTTT	CASSTKTGWGNTIYF
TRBV15	NA	NA	TRBJ2-7	TGTGCCACCAGCAGAGATCCCGGGACGTCCTACGAGCAGTACTTC	CATSRDPGTSYEQYF